The rows below give T cell receptor beta chains drawn from one sample of a study of control samples from healthy donors and cancer patients. Sequencing was performed with immunoSEQ multiplex PCR; in TCRdb, only in-frame clones are kept and a portion is missing. The sample records under 200,000 clones, just over 95% being singletons. Sample: blood. All receptors come from a woman aged 25 to 45 in good health. Both conserved end residues are part of each CDR3. The order of the fields is D gene, V gene, clone size, CDR3 protein. D genes are given only for firm matches. Not all rows give a size; the values are once, few, many and, for expanded clones, a class.

>-|TRBV28|-
CASSLDMDEQFF
>-|TRBV5-1|-
CASSWEHRSYEQYF
>-|TRBV7-8|-
CASTSGRVQANTEAFF
>TRBD1|TRBV18|-
CASSPRQGNTEAFF
>TRBD2|TRBV29-1|-
CSVDGGAETQYF
>-|TRBV28|-
CASSLGGGQITEAFF
>TRBD1|TRBV19|-
CASRPGQGANYGYTF
>-|TRBV2|-
CATSGDPSGNTIYF
>TRBD2|TRBV15|-
CATSRDLSPAGNDNEQFF
>-|TRBV18|-
CASSPRGSGNTIYF
>TRBD2|TRBV7-8|-
CASRTGRRGSHYEQYF
>TRBD1|TRBV5-1|-
CASSYGTGGQPQHF
>-|TRBV12-3/TRBV12-4|-
CASLRGGETQYF
>-|TRBV6-5|-
CASSYWREGGEQYF
>-|TRBV3-1/TRBV3-2|-
CASSQDHGQRLDYEQYF
>-|TRBV5-1|-
CASSYRTNTGELFF
>-|TRBV6-2/TRBV6-3|-
CASSYSGSGNTIYF
>-|TRBV12-3/TRBV12-4|-
CASSLRIYEQYF
>-|TRBV10-2|-
CASRGFEHTYEQYF
>-|TRBV6-5|-
CASSQGTNSPLHF
>-|TRBV19|-
CASTGTASSGNTIYF
>-|TRBV28|once
CASSFQKTGSLWEKLFF
>-|TRBV11-2|once
CASSHPDSNQPQHF
>-|TRBV28|-
CASLSLDRPYEQYF
>TRBD2|TRBV11-3|-
CASSFQTSGASTDTQYF
>-|TRBV11-2|once
CASSLQGNQPQHF
>-|TRBV19|-
CASSISENSYNEQFF
>TRBD2|TRBV28|-
CASKGTSGHYEQYF
>-|TRBV7-8|-
CASSLEEDSRPYEQYF
>TRBD2|TRBV6-5|-
CASSLRGGPAYEQYF
>-|TRBV6-5|-
CASSTQINYGYTF
>-|TRBV19|once
CASSVPAELEGQPQHF
>TRBD1|TRBV6-6|-
CASSYTRQGAGNTIYF
>TRBD2|TRBV5-4|-
CASSLDPSGGPMNYEQYF
>TRBD1|TRBV5-5|-
CASSFRDRNTEAFF
>-|TRBV4-1|-
CASSQAWTENTEAFF
>TRBD2|TRBV10-3|-
CAISESAGGYNEQFF
>-|TRBV5-6|-
CASTHGVAAGANVLTF
>-|TRBV7-7|-
CASSLGVGAGNEQFF
>-|TRBV7-9|-
CASSLTGSGYGYTF
>-|TRBV11-2|-
CASSLAGGQYNEQFF
>TRBD2|TRBV3-1/TRBV3-2|-
CASSQRRELYF
>-|TRBV5-1|-
CASSLVPWLGLEQYF
>TRBD1|TRBV10-3|-
CAIRDSQNEKLFF
>TRBD2|TRBV3-1/TRBV3-2|-
CASSQLPGTMEDEQYF
>-|TRBV10-1|-
CASSDLGLGTDTQYF
>-|TRBV2|-
CASSGLASTDTQYF
>TRBD1|TRBV29-1|-
CSVPRGHGYTF
>-|TRBV11-1|-
CASSPTNTEAFF
>-|TRBV7-9|once
CASSLGGASTEAFF
>-|TRBV6-5|-
CASSYSVGTDTQYF
>TRBD1|TRBV28|-
CASSLSRGLLSEQYF
>-|TRBV27|-
CASSLWRRSTDTQYF
>-|TRBV28|-
CASSLPGYGYTF
>TRBD2|TRBV19|-
CASSLLAALTDTQYF